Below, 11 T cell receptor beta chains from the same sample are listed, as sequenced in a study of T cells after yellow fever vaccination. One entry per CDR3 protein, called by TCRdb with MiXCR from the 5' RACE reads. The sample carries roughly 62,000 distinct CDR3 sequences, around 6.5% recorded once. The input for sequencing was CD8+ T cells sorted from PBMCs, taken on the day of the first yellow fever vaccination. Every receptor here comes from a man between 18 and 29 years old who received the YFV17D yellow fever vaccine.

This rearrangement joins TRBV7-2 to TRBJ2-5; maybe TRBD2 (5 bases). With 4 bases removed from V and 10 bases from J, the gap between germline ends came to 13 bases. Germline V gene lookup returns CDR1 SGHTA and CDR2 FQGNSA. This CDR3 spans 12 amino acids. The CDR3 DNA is TGTGCCAGCAGCTACTCCGGGAATGACCAGTACTTC. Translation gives CASSYSGNDQYF.

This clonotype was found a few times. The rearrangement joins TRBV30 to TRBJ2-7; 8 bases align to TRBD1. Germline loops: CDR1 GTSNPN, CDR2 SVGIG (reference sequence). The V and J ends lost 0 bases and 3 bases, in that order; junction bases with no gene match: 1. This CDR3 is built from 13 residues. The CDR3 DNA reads TGTGCCTGGAGTGTAGGGACAGGCTACGAGCAGTACTTC. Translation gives CAWSVGTGYEQYF.

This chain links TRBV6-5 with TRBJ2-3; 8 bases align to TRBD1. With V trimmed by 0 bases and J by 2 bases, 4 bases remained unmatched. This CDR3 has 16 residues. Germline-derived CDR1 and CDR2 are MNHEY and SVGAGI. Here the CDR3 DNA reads TGTGCCAGCAGTTACTCTGTGGACAGGGCCACAGATACGCAGTATTTT. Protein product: CASSYSVDRATDTQYF.

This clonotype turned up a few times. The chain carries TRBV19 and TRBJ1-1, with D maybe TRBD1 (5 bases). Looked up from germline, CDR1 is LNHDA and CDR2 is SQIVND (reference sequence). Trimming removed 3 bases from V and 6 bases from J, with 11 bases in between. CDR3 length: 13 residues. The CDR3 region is CASSMGTGSEAFF. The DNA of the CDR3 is TGTGCCAGTAGTATGGGCACAGGTTCTGAAGCTTTCTTT.

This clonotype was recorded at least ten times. The CDR3 DNA is TGCAGTGCTAGAGGCACAGGGGAGTTCTACGAGCAGTACTTC. Protein sequence: CSARGTGEFYEQYF. This chain connects TRBV20-1 to TRBJ2-7; TRBD1 matches 7 bases. The CDR3 spans 14 residues. Germline loops: CDR1 DFQATT, CDR2 SNEGSKA (reference sequence). After removal of 1 base from V and 3 bases from J, the junction contained 6 bases not matched to a gene.

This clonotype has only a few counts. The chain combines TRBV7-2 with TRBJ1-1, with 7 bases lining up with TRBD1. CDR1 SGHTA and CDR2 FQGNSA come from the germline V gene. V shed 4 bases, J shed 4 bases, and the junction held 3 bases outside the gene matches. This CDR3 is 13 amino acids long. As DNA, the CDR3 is TGTGCCAGCAGCTACCGACAGGGCACTGAAGCTTTCTTT. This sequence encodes CASSYRQGTEAFF.

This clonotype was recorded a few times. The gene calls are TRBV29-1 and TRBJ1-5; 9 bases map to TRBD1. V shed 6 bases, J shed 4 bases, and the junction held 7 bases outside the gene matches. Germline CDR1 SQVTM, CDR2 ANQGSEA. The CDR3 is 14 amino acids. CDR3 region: CSVGTGWENQPQHF. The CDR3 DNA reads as TGCAGCGTAGGGACAGGGTGGGAAAATCAGCCCCAGCATTTT.

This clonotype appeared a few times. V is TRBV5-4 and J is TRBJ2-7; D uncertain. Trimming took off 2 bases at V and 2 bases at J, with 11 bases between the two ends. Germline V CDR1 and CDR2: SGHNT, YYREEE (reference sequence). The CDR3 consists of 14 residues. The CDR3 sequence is CASSFGDTTYEQYV. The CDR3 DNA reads TGTGCCAGCAGCTTCGGAGACACCACCTACGAGCAGTACGTC.

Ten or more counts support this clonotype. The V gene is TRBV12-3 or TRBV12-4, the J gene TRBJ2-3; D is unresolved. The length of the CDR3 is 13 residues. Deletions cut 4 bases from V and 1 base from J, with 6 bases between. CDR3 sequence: CASSSTGTDTQYF. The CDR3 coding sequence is TGTGCCAGCAGTTCGACTGGCACAGATACGCAGTATTTT.

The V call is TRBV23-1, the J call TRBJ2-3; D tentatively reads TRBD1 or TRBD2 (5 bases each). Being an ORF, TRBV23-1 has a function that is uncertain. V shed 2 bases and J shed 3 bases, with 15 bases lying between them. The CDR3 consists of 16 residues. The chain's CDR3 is CASSQPGQGVTDTQYF. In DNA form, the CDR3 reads TGCGCCAGCAGTCAACCGGGCCAGGGAGTGACAGATACGCAGTATTTT.

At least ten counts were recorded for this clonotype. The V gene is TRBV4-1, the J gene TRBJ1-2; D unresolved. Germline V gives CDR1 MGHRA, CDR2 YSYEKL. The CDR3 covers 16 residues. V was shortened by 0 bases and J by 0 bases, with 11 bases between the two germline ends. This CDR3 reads CASSQEKGPANYGYTF. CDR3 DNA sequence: TGCGCCAGCAGCCAAGAAAAAGGGCCCGCTAACTATGGCTACACCTTC.